These T cell receptor beta chains were read from a single sample in a study of tumor and adjacent non-tumor tissue in lung cancer. TCRdb recomputed calls from the multiplex PCR reads with MiXCR, one row per CDR3 protein. This table has roughly 82,000 distinct CDR3 sequences, around 76% appearing once. The sequencing input was distant non-tumor lung tissue. Source of these receptors: a woman in her 50s with non-small cell lung cancer. Each CDR3 is given with its conserved first and last residue. A D gene is named only where the DNA matches it firmly. Not every row has a clone size; where given, it reads once, few, many or a size class.

>TRBV20-1|NA|TRBJ1-1|NA
CSADMGSDNTEAFF
TGCAGTGCGGACATGGGCAGTGATAACACTGAAGCTTTCTTT
>TRBV10-1|NA|TRBJ2-3|NA
CARATMRETQYF
TGCGCCAGAGCCACCATGAGAGAGACCCAGTATTTT
>TRBV12-3/TRBV12-4|NA|TRBJ2-5|TRBD2
CVNSLFSGTSGFKTQYF
TGTGTCAACAGTTTATTTTCTGGGACTAGCGGGTTTAAGACCCAGTACTTC
>TRBV11-2|NA|TRBJ2-1|TRBD1
CASSSLVGTVMQLF
TGTGCCAGCAGCTCTCTTGTCGGGACAGTAATGCAGTTATTC
>TRBV11-2|few|TRBJ1-3|NA
CTSSFSFDRFSGDTIYF
TGTACCAGCAGCTTCTCTTTCGACCGATTCTCTGGAGACACCATATATTTT
>TRBV6-6|NA|TRBJ2-7|TRBD2
CASSSPQGLVYVQYF
TGTGCCAGCAGTTCTCCTCAGGGACTAGTTTACGTGCAGTACTTC
>TRBV10-1|NA|TRBJ2-2|NA
CASSYRHSDLSGDLFF
TGCGCCAGCAGTTACCGCCATAGCGATCTATCCGGGGACCTGTTTTTT
>TRBV20-1|NA|TRBJ2-7|NA
CSAGAETYEQYF
TGCAGTGCTGGAGCGGAGACCTACGAGCAATACTTC
>TRBV4-2|NA|TRBJ2-7|TRBD1
CASTTGGSYEQYF
TGTGCCAGTACTACAGGGGGCTCCTACGAGCAGTACTTC
>TRBV6-1|many|TRBJ2-1|NA
CASSEADYNEQFF
TGTGCCAGCAGTGAAGCGGACTACAATGAGCAGTTCTTC
>TRBV20-1|NA|TRBJ2-7|TRBD1
CNTTGALDEQYF
TGCAATACGACAGGGGCGCTCGACGAGCAGTACTTC
>TRBV5-4|NA|TRBJ2-7|TRBD1
CASSSPDRGLNEQYF
TGTGCCAGCAGTTCCCCCGACAGGGGGCTCAACGAGCAGTACTTC
>TRBV29-1|NA|TRBJ2-3|NA
CSAEDRFSTGSDTQYF
TGCAGCGCTGAAGATCGTTTTTCCACAGGTTCAGATACGCAGTATTTT
>TRBV29-1|NA|TRBJ2-5|NA
CSEARDQETQYF
TGCAGCGAGGCCAGGGACCAAGAGACCCAGTACTTC
>TRBV27|NA|TRBJ1-5|NA
CASSLSRGNSNQPQHF
TGTGCCAGCAGTCTGTCAAGGGGGAATAGCAATCAGCCCCAGCATTTT
>TRBV6-1|NA|TRBJ1-5|TRBD1
CASYPATGGMNKQPQHF
TGTGCCAGTTATCCGGCAACAGGGGGTATGAACAAACAGCCCCAGCATTTT
>TRBV6-6|NA|TRBJ2-7|TRBD2
CASSPHGPRAGGEQYF
TGTGCCAGCAGTCCGCATGGACCCCGAGCGGGGGGCGAGCAGTACTTC
>TRBV11-2|NA|TRBJ2-1|NA
CASSFWRAHNEQSF
TGCGCCAGCAGCTTCTGGAGGGCCCACAATGAGCAGTCCTTC
>TRBV6-5|NA|TRBJ2-1|TRBD1
CASSYLDRIYNEHFF
TGTGCCAGCAGTTATTTGGACAGGATTTACAATGAGCACTTCTTC
>TRBV5-1|NA|TRBJ2-2|NA
CASRIGAPTGELFF
TGCGCCAGCAGGATCGGGGCCCCCACCGGGGAGCTGTTTTTT
>TRBV28|NA|TRBJ2-1|NA
CASSETGGYNEQFF
TGTGCCAGTTCTGAGACCGGGGGATACAATGAGCAGTTCTTC
>TRBV12-3/TRBV12-4|NA|TRBJ2-7|TRBD2
CASTSGTRGRSGSYEQYF
TGTGCCAGCACTTCCGGGACTAGGGGGAGAAGTGGCTCCTACGAGCAGTACTTC
>TRBV6-5|NA|TRBJ2-2|TRBD2
CASSYQTSGSTGELFF
TGTGCCAGCAGTTATCAGACTAGCGGGAGCACAGGGGAGCTGTTTTTT
>TRBV6-5|NA|TRBJ2-1|TRBD2
CASMPILGGGRGNEQSF
TGTGCCAGCATGCCGATTCTGGGCGGGGGACGAGGGAATGAGCAGTCCTTC
>TRBV11-1|once|TRBJ2-3|NA
CASSLGLGGLGVTQYF
TGTGCCAGCAGCTTAGGCCTTGGTGGACTCGGGGTTACGCAGTATTTT
>TRBV29-1|NA|TRBJ2-3|NA
CSVGRDTDTRYF
TGCAGCGTTGGCAGAGACACAGATACGCGGTATTTT
>TRBV29-1|many|TRBJ2-1|NA
CSVVPQGRGSYNEQFF
TGCAGCGTTGTCCCCCAGGGGCGCGGGTCCTACAATGAGCAGTTCTTC
>TRBV29-1|once|TRBJ1-1|NA
CSIGGTGAFF
TGCAGCATTGGAGGCACTGGAGCTTTCTTT
>TRBV5-4|NA|TRBJ2-7|TRBD1
CVSSSGQGAREQYF
TGTGTCAGCAGCTCGGGACAGGGGGCGCGTGAGCAGTACTTC
>TRBV11-2|NA|TRBJ2-1|TRBD1
CASSTGTGGTYEQFF
TGTGCCAGCAGCACTGGGACAGGGGGCACCTACGAGCAGTTCTTC
>TRBV28|NA|TRBJ2-7|TRBD1
CVSSQDEWGQSSYEQYF
TGTGTCAGCAGCCAAGACGAGTGGGGACAGTCCTCTTACGAGCAGTACTTC
>TRBV6-1|NA|TRBJ2-7|NA
CASSPVVVGENYEQYF
TGTGCCAGCAGTCCCGTTGTAGTGGGCGAGAACTACGAGCAGTACTTC
>TRBV12-3/TRBV12-4|few|TRBJ1-4|NA
CASSAAKDWGEKLFF
TGTGCCAGCAGTGCTGCTAAGGACTGGGGCGAAAAACTGTTTTTT
>TRBV4-1|once|TRBJ2-7|TRBD2
CASSQTSGAISYEQYF
TGCGCCAGCAGCCAGACTAGCGGTGCGATCTCCTACGAGCAGTACTTC
>TRBV4-1|once|TRBJ2-1|TRBD2
CASSQEGLAYNVQFF
TGCGCCAGCAGCCAAGAGGGACTAGCCTACAATGTGCAATTCTTC
>TRBV6-1|many|TRBJ1-2|NA
CASGRDLNYGYTF
TGTGCCAGCGGCCGGGACCTTAACTATGGCTACACCTTC
>TRBV12-5|once|TRBJ2-7|TRBD1
CASGPRTGERYEQYF
TGTGCTAGTGGTCCCAGGACAGGGGAACGCTACGAACAGTACTTC
>TRBV4-1|many|TRBJ1-6|TRBD1
CASSRRQGLDSPLHF
TGCGCCAGCAGCCGCAGACAGGGTTTGGATTCACCCCTCCACTTT
>TRBV6-5|NA|TRBJ1-4|NA
CASSYSGGGGEKVFF
TGTGCCAGCAGTTACTCGGGCGGCGGTGGAGAAAAAGTGTTTTTC